This entry is about one TCR beta chain. As yet, its antigen is unknown. V was pared by 2 bases and J by 0 bases, with 13 bases between. This CDR3 contains 17 residues. Looked up from germline, CDR1 is SNHLY and CDR2 is FYNNEI. The authors' processing: A productive frequency of 2.59 x 10-5 was the lowest detectable. Some clones are missing from TCRdb's copy, which holds only in-frame ones; the method was immunoSEQ multiplex PCR. Clonal size and the V and J genes are those of that table, whereas D and trimming came from the DNA. The data contain over 30,000 clones, roughly 76% of them singletons. The data were obtained in a study of STAT5B mutations in CD4+ large granular lymphocyte leukemia. Across the whole study: Among healthy controls, a particular HLA allele went with more CDR3 'QG' motifs.

Study results and caveats: Compared with healthy controls (2/35), patient top clones favored TRBV06 (8/27). CD4-sorted patient repertoires seemed more clonal than healthy CD4+ repertoires.

The sequence was obtained from a human donor in good health. The chain has TRBV2 and TRBJ2-2; D call uncertain. Sequenced sample: CD4+ T cells from blood buffy coats. The CDR3 DNA follows: TGTGCCAGCAGTGAACGGTGGTCGCGCGCGAACACCGGGGAGCTGTTTTTT. Protein product: CASSERWSRANTGELFF. Looking up the rest from reference TRBV2 and TRBJ2-2 gives the full variable domain: EPEVTQTPSHQVTQMGQEVILRCVPISNHLYFYWYRQILGQKVEFLVSFYNNEISEKSEIFDDQFSVERPDGSNFTLKIRSTKLEDSAMYFCASSERWSRANTGELFFGEGSRLTVL.